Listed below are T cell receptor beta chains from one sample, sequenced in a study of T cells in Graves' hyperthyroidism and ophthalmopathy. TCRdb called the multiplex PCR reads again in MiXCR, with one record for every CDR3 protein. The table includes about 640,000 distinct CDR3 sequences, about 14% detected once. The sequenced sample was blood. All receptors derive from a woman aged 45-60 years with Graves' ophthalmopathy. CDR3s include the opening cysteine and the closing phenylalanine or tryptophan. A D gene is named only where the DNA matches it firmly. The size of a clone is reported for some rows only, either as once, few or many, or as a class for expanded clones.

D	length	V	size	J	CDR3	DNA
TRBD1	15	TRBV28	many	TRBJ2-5	CASSPGQGYQETQYF	TGTGCCAGCAGCCCGGGACAGGGGTACCAAGAGACCCAGTACTTC
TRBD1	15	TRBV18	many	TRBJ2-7	CASSLSGQGSYEQYF	TGTGCCAGCTCACTCTCGGGACAGGGGTCCTACGAGCAGTACTTC
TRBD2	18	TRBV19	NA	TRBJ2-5	CASSTRGTSGRRGETQYF	TGTGCCAGTAGTACCCGAGGGACTAGCGGGAGGAGGGGAGAGACCCAGTACTTC
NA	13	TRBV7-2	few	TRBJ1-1	CASSLEKQAEAFF	TGTGCCAGCAGCTTAGAAAAACAGGCTGAAGCTTTCTTT
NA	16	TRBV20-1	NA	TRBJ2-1	CSARAGTASSYNEQFF	TGCAGTGCTAGAGCCGGGACTGCCAGCTCCTACAATGAGCAGTTCTTC
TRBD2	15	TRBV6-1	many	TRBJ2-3	CASRSAGGFPDTQYF	TGTGCCAGCCGTAGCGCCGGGGGGTTCCCAGATACGCAGTATTTT
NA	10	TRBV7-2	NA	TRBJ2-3	CASSLNTQYF	TGTGCCAGCAGCTTAAATACGCAGTATTTT
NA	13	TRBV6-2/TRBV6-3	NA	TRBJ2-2	CASSYYGLGELFF	TGTGCCAGCAGTTACTACGGTCTCGGGGAGCTGTTTTTT
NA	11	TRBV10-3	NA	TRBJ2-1	CAIKENNEQFF	TGTGCCATCAAGGAAAACAATGAGCAGTTCTTC
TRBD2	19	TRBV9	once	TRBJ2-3	CASSVGGAGTSANTDTQYF	TGTGCCAGCAGCGTAGGGGGTGCTGGGACTAGCGCGAACACAGATACGCAGTATTTT
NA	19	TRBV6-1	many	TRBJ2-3	CASKPRETAIRWSTDTQYF	TGTGCCAGCAAACCGAGGGAGACAGCCATCCGGTGGAGCACAGATACGCAGTATTTT
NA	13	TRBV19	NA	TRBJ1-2	CASSMAGDHGYTF	TGTGCCAGTAGTATGGCCGGGGACCATGGCTACACCTTC
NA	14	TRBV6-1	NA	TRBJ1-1	CASSTGGDVTEAFF	TGTGCCAGCAGCACGGGGGGGGATGTCACTGAAGCTTTCTTT
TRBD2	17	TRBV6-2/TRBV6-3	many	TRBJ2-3	CASRPTSGRAGGDTQYF	TGTGCCAGCAGACCGACTAGCGGGAGGGCCGGTGGAGATACGCAGTATTTT
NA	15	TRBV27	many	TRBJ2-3	CASTYQRSYTDTQYF	TGTGCCAGCACTTACCAGAGGAGCTACACAGATACGCAGTATTTT
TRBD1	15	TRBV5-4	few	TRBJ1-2	CASSLDQGQGHGYTF	TGTGCCAGCAGCTTGGATCAGGGACAGGGACATGGCTACACCTTC
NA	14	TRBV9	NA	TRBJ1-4	CASSVGGGNEKLFF	TGTGCCAGCAGCGTAGGTGGGGGAAACGAAAAACTGTTTTTT
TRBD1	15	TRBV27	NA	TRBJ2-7	CASCVSGTAPYEQYF	TGTGCCAGCTGTGTTTCCGGGACAGCTCCCTACGAGCAGTACTTC
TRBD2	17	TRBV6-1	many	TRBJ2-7	CASRRQTGLAGVYEQYF	TGTGCCAGCAGGCGACAAACCGGACTAGCGGGAGTTTACGAGCAGTACTTC
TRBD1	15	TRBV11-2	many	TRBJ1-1	CASSPRDRGYTEAFF	TGTGCCAGCAGCCCTAGGGACAGGGGGTATACTGAAGCTTTCTTT